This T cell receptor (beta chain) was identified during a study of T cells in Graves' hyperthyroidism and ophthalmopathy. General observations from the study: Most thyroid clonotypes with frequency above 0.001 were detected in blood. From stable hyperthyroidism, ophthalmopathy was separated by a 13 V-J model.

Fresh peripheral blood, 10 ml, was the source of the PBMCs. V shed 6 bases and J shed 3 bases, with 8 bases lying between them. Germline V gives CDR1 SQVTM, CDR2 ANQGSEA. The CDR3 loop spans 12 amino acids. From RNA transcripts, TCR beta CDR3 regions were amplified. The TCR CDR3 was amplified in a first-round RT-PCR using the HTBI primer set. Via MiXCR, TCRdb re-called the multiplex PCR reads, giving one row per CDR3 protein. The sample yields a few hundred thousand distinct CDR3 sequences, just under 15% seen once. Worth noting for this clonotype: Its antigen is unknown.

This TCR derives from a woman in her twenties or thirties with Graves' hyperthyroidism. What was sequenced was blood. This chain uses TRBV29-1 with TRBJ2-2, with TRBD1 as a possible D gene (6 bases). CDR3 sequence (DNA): TGCAGCGTGAGACAGGACACCGGGGAGCTGTTTTTT. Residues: CSVRQDTGELFF.